A few counts support the clone carrying this T cell receptor beta chain. The antigen is undetermined. Regarding time point: persistent/refractory GD, antithyroid drugs over 5 years with positive TRAb. From RNA extracted from PBMCs, the TCR library was made. The entry originates in a study of regulatory T cells in long-lasting Graves disease. Notes on the study in general: Persistent Graves' patients showed reduced TCR diversity versus newly diagnosed patients.

HTBI primers from iRepertoire and Arm-PCR of CDR3 regions yielded the TCR beta libraries. TCRdb called the multiplex PCR reads again in MiXCR, with one record for every CDR3 protein. The sample yields nearly 350,000 distinct CDR3 sequences, around a fifth seen once. Sequencing was performed on peripheral blood mononuclear cells (PBMCs), taken when the disease was refractory, from a patient treated with antithyroid drugs. The source is a female donor with Graves disease.

The CDR3 region is CASSLDQGGPLGEQYF. CDR3 nucleotide sequence: TGTGCCAGCAGCTTAGATCAAGGGGGCCCCCTAGGCGAGCAGTACTTC. The gene calls are TRBV11-2 and TRBJ2-7, with 7 bases that match TRBD1. Unmatched junction bases numbered 11, after V lost 0 bases and J lost 6 bases. Germline V gene lookup returns CDR1 SGHAT and CDR2 FQNNGV. The CDR3 extends over 16 amino acids.